These T cell receptor beta chains were read from a single sample in a study of radiotherapy plus CTLA-4 blockade in lung cancer. Sequencing used immunoSEQ multiplex PCR; TCRdb keeps in-frame clones, though not all of them. The data show over 80,000 clones, with around 84% seen just once and approximately 15% held by the top ten. The specimen was peripheral blood, collected from a patient treated with radiotherapy plus ipilimumab. The source of these receptors is a human donor with non-small cell lung cancer that progressed on radiotherapy plus ipilimumab. Both conserved end residues are part of each CDR3. Each record gives: J gene, V gene, D gene, clone size, CDR3 DNA, CDR3 protein. The D gene is left open where the match is weak. Size values are once, few and many counts, or a class for expanded clones, and some rows have none.

J: TRBJ2-1; V: TRBV19; D: TRBD2; size: NA; DNA: TGTGCCACCAGGACCGGGACTAGCCCGAGCAATGAGCAGTTCTTC; CDR3: CATRTGTSPSNEQFF
J: TRBJ1-1; V: TRBV6-6; D: NA; size: NA; DNA: TGTGCCAGCAGTTGGGGACCCGGACGGGGCGAAGCTTTCTTT; CDR3: CASSWGPGRGEAFF
J: TRBJ1-2; V: TRBV4-3; D: TRBD1; size: NA; DNA: TGCGCCAGCAGCCGCCTACCGGGACAGGGGAACGATGGCTACACCTTC; CDR3: CASSRLPGQGNDGYTF
J: TRBJ1-5; V: TRBV7-2; D: NA; size: NA; DNA: TGTGCCAGCAGCTTAGGAGTGGGTTTCAGGGCTGGCAATCAGCCCCAGCATTTT; CDR3: CASSLGVGFRAGNQPQHF
J: TRBJ2-1; V: TRBV4-3; D: NA; size: once; DNA: TGCGCCAGCAGCCGAGACGGACACTACAATGAGCAGTTCTTC; CDR3: CASSRDGHYNEQFF
J: TRBJ2-7; V: TRBV18; D: NA; size: few; DNA: TGTGCCAGCTCACCGGGGAGTCCCTACGAGCAGTACTTC; CDR3: CASSPGSPYEQYF
J: TRBJ2-7; V: TRBV5-4; D: TRBD2; size: NA; DNA: TGTGCCAGCACCAGCGGGGGGACCTACGAGCAGTACTTC; CDR3: CASTSGGTYEQYF
J: TRBJ2-3; V: TRBV27; D: NA; size: NA; DNA: TGTGCCAGCAGTTTATATCTGTGGGATACGCAGTATTTT; CDR3: CASSLYLWDTQYF
J: TRBJ1-3; V: TRBV9; D: NA; size: NA; DNA: TGTGCCAGCCGGGGAGGACCCTCAGGCGGGTCTGGAAACACCATATATTTT; CDR3: CASRGGPSGGSGNTIYF
J: TRBJ1-6; V: TRBV19; D: TRBD1; size: once; DNA: TGTGCCAGTAGTCTAGTCGGGACAGGGGAATCACCCCTCCACTTT; CDR3: CASSLVGTGESPLHF
J: TRBJ2-2; V: TRBV4-3; D: NA; size: once; DNA: TGCGCCAGCAGCCCCCTTCTACCCCGGCCCGGGACACCGAGAGACACCGGGGAGCTGTTTTTT; CDR3: CASSPLLPRPGTPRDTGELFF
J: TRBJ1-4; V: TRBV28; D: NA; size: NA; DNA: TGTGCCAGCAGTTTATTACTGCCGCCACTGTTTTTT; CDR3: CASSLLLPPLFF
J: TRBJ1-1; V: TRBV6-5; D: NA; size: NA; DNA: TGTGCCAGCAGTTACTCGATCAGGGCCGATGGGGGGGCTTTCTTT; CDR3: CASSYSIRADGGAFF
J: TRBJ1-4; V: TRBV28; D: TRBD1; size: NA; DNA: TGTGCCAGCAGTTCTCCCCTGACAGGGCCCTGGGACGCACTGTTTTTT; CDR3: CASSSPLTGPWDALFF
J: TRBJ2-1; V: TRBV7-8; D: NA; size: NA; DNA: TGTGCCAGCAGCCAGGTCGGGGGAGCTACCTCCTACAATGAGCAGTTCTTC; CDR3: CASSQVGGATSYNEQFF
J: TRBJ2-3; V: TRBV9; D: TRBD2; size: NA; DNA: TGTGCCAGCAGCGCCCTCCTAGCGGGGGCTAGCACAGATACGCAGTATTTT; CDR3: CASSALLAGASTDTQYF
J: TRBJ2-1; V: TRBV5-1; D: TRBD2; size: NA; DNA: TGCGCCAGCAGCCCTAGCGGGGGGCTTGGCTACAATGAGCAGTTCTTC; CDR3: CASSPSGGLGYNEQFF
J: TRBJ2-2; V: TRBV5-1; D: NA; size: NA; DNA: TGCGCCAGCAGCGAAGGGGGGGCCCCGAACACCGGGGAGCTGTTTTTT; CDR3: CASSEGGAPNTGELFF
J: TRBJ2-5; V: TRBV9; D: TRBD2; size: NA; DNA: TGTGCCAGCAGCGTAGGGGGTAGCGGGGGAATAGAGACCCAGTACTTC; CDR3: CASSVGGSGGIETQYF
J: TRBJ2-4; V: TRBV10-3; D: TRBD2; size: NA; DNA: TGTGCCATCAGTGAAGCTAGCGGGAGGATGGAAGGCAAAAACATTCAGTACTTC; CDR3: CAISEASGRMEGKNIQYF
J: TRBJ1-1; V: TRBV6-5; D: NA; size: NA; DNA: TGTGCCAGCAGTTACAGGTTGAACACTGAAGCTTTCTTT; CDR3: CASSYRLNTEAFF
J: TRBJ1-2; V: TRBV9; D: NA; size: few; DNA: TGTGCCAGCAGCGTAGTGGCGCAGGGTTGGTTCGGGGGCTACACCTTC; CDR3: CASSVVAQGWFGGYTF
J: TRBJ2-5; V: TRBV5-1; D: NA; size: NA; DNA: TGCGCCAGCAGCTTCCAAGAGACCCAGTACTTC; CDR3: CASSFQETQYF
J: TRBJ1-2; V: TRBV27; D: TRBD1; size: NA; DNA: TGTGCCAGCAGTTTTCTAGAAGGGGGCACAAACTATGGCTACACCTTC; CDR3: CASSFLEGGTNYGYTF
J: TRBJ2-3; V: TRBV25-1; D: NA; size: few; DNA: TGTGCCAGCAGTGAGGGGTCCGCCCGGGGCACAGATACGCAGTATTTT; CDR3: CASSEGSARGTDTQYF
J: TRBJ2-2; V: TRBV9; D: NA; size: NA; DNA: TGTGCCAGCAGCCCCCGCCGCGCTTCTAACACCGGGGAGCTGTTTTTT; CDR3: CASSPRRASNTGELFF